A single sample gave rise to the 26 T cell receptor beta chains below, sequenced in a study of spatial heterogeneity in lung cancer (dated by TCRdb to about 2019). To prepare the library, 5' RACE was applied. Sequencing took place on a NextSeq 500. TCRdb cleaned the public reads at Q25 with fastp, built clones with MiXCR and kept in-frame beta chains. Every entry covers one CDR3 protein and lists the most common genes and DNA from its rows. The sample table shows about 7,900 distinct CDR3 sequences, and 4% to 5.5% are seen once. The ten largest clones represent approximately 31% of the sample. The sample's time point label, in plain terms: sample taken at primary tumor resection. The sample here was PBMCs, taken at surgery. These receptors originate from a male donor with early-stage non-small cell lung cancer.

This clonotype was picked up many times. This chain uses TRBV7-2 with TRBJ2-4; 8 bases agree with TRBD2. The J segment lost 4 bases and the V segment lost 3 bases, leaving 2 bases of the junction unmatched. This CDR3 has 14 residues. From germline, CDR1 is SGHTA and CDR2 FQGNSA. The DNA of the CDR3 is TGTGCCAGCAGCTTTGTAGCGGGGAAAAACATTCAGTACTTC. Its protein product is CASSFVAGKNIQYF.

This clonotype was seen many times. V is TRBV29-1 and J is TRBJ1-1, with no clear D. The ends were cut back, 7 bases at V and 5 bases at J, with 20 bases in the middle. The CDR3 length is 14 residues. Germline values: CDR1 SQVTM, CDR2 ANQGSEA. CDR3 DNA: TGCAGCGCTCCCCAGCGGGGTTCGGGGACTGAAGCTTTCTTT. It specifies CSAPQRGSGTEAFF.

This clonotype is labeled as medium-sized (0.01 to 0.1%). The chain combines TRBV20-1 with TRBJ1-6; D might be TRBD1 (5 bases). The V gene's germline CDR1 is DFQATT and CDR2 SNEGSKA (reference sequence). V dropped 2 bases and J dropped 7 bases, with 12 bases sitting between them. CDR3 length: 14 residues. Here the CDR3 reads CSARPGTENSPLHF. The CDR3 DNA follows: TGCAGTGCTAGACCCGGGACGGAGAATTCACCCCTCCACTTT.

This clonotype was counted only a few times. The chain carries TRBV2 and TRBJ1-1; TRBD1 matches at 7 bases. Germline assignment: CDR1 SNHLY and CDR2 FYNNEI. The CDR3 extends over 15 amino acids. The V gene end was trimmed by 2 bases and the J gene end by 4 bases; junction bases not matched to a gene: 7. The CDR3 coding sequence is TGTGCCAGCAGTGAACGCCGGGACAGATTCACTGAAGCTTTCTTT. It translates to CASSERRDRFTEAFF.

The sample holds many counts of this clonotype. V usage is TRBV10-1 and J usage is TRBJ2-3, with a weak D call TRBD1 (6 bases). V dropped 5 bases and J dropped 4 bases, with 10 bases sitting between them. This CDR3 is built from 13 residues. Germline CDR1 WNHNN, CDR2 SYGVQD (reference sequence). CDR3 DNA sequence: TGCGCCAGCAGTCGCGGACAGTCAGATACGCAGTATTTT. This codes for CASSRGQSDTQYF.

This clonotype rates as medium-sized (0.01 to 0.1%). This chain connects TRBV5-6 to TRBJ2-7; 7 nucleotides agree with TRBD1. V lost 6 bases and J lost 4; bases outside the gene matches: 4. Germline V gene data show CDR1 as SGHDT and CDR2 as YYEEEE. The CDR3 has 12 residues. The CDR3 nucleotides are TGTGCCAGCATAGGGACAGATTACGAGCAGTACGTC. As protein: CASIGTDYEQYV.

V gene TRBV6-5 combines with J gene TRBJ1-1; D might be TRBD1 (6 bases). The CDR3 is 15 residues long. Deletions cut 8 bases from V and 4 bases from J, with 20 bases between. Germline lookup yields CDR1 MNHEY and CDR2 SVGAGI. Here the CDR3 DNA reads TGTGCCAGCGGTTCACTGACCGCAGGGGTCACTGAAGCTTTCTTT. Translating it yields CASGSLTAGVTEAFF.

J is TRBJ2-3 and V is TRBV20-1, with 8 nucleotides matching TRBD2. The J segment lost 3 bases and the V segment lost 6 bases, leaving 29 bases of the junction unmatched. This CDR3 is built from 21 residues. Germline CDR1 is DFQATT and CDR2 is SNEGSKA (reference sequence). CDR3 amino acids: CSAPLLLVSAGAPPWTDTQYF. The CDR3 nucleotides are TGCAGTGCCCCCCTTCTCCTCGTGTCAGCGGGGGCGCCCCCTTGGACAGATACGCAGTATTTT.

This clonotype is medium-sized (0.01 to 0.1%) within its sample. J is TRBJ2-2 and V is TRBV28; D is unclear. This CDR3 region has 13 residues. V was cut by 8 bases and J by 3 bases, with 10 bases left in between. Germline V gene sequence: CDR1 MDHEN, CDR2 SYDVKM. The CDR3 sequence is CASGREDTGELFF. As DNA, the CDR3 is TGTGCCAGCGGCCGCGAGGACACCGGGGAGCTGTTTTTT.

Ten or more counts support this clonotype. The gene calls are TRBV9 and TRBJ1-5; the match to TRBD1 covers 8 bases. J was trimmed by 4 bases and V by 0 bases; bases with no gene match: 0. Germline CDR1 and CDR2: SGDLS and YYNGEE. The length of the CDR3 is 14 residues. The CDR3 nucleotides read TGTGCCAGCAGCGTAGGGACAGGGAATCAGCCCCAGCATTTT. Encoded protein: CASSVGTGNQPQHF.

The rearrangement uses TRBV6-5 and TRBJ2-4; the D gene is possibly TRBD1 (5 bases). V lost 5 bases, J lost 0 bases, and 14 bases lay in between. The CDR3 contains 16 residues. CDR1 is MNHEY and CDR2 is SVGAGI in the germline V gene. The CDR3 protein is CASSPQQVTAKNIQYF. CDR3 nucleotides: TGTGCCAGCAGTCCTCAACAGGTTACAGCCAAAAACATTCAGTACTTC.

Many counts were recorded for this clonotype. The V gene is TRBV9, the J gene TRBJ2-7; tentative D call: TRBD2 (6 bases). The CDR3 is 14 amino acids. The germline V and J ends were trimmed by 3 bases and 6 bases, with 16 bases remaining between them. The germline CDR1 and CDR2 sequences are SGDLS and YYNGEE. In DNA form, the CDR3 reads TGTGCCAGCAGCGCCACAGGCGGGATAAGCGAGCAGTACTTC. It is translated as CASSATGGISEQYF. Filled out from reference TRBV9 and TRBJ2-7, the complete variable domain reads DSGVTQTPKHLITATGQRVTLRCSPRSGDLSVYWYQQSLDQGLQFLIQYYNGEERAKGNILERFSAQQFPDLHSELNLSSLELGDSALYFCASSATGGISEQYFGPGTRLTVT.

This clonotype was counted at least ten times. This rearrangement joins TRBV13 to TRBJ1-6; perhaps TRBD1 as D (5 bases). This CDR3 region has 16 residues. Per germline, CDR1 PRHDT and CDR2 FYEKMQ (reference sequence). V dropped 2 bases and J dropped 2 bases, with 10 bases sitting between them. The CDR3 sequence is CASSLSQGTYNSPLHF. The CDR3 DNA reads as TGTGCCAGCAGCTTATCCCAGGGCACCTATAATTCACCCCTCCACTTT.

The chain combines TRBV4-2 with TRBJ2-2, with TRBD1 as a possible D gene (6 bases). The CDR3 is 14 amino acids. Germline lookup yields CDR1 LGHNA and CDR2 YNFKEQ. Trimming pared 4 bases from V and 7 bases from J, leaving 13 bases between. CDR3 amino acids: CASSPQYRDGELFF. The CDR3 nucleotides read TGTGCCAGCAGCCCACAGTACAGGGACGGGGAGCTGTTTTTT.

This clonotype was counted ten times or more. This chain links TRBV7-2 with TRBJ1-2; D may be TRBD1 (5 bases). V was trimmed by 3 bases and J by 4 bases, leaving 15 bases between them. This CDR3 region has 15 residues. Germline loops: CDR1 SGHTA, CDR2 FQGNSA. The CDR3 loop is CASSFKISQGYGYTF. For the CDR3, the DNA is TGTGCCAGCAGCTTTAAAATTAGTCAGGGCTATGGCTACACCTTC.

This clonotype was seen many times. The chain employs TRBV4-2 and TRBJ2-3; TRBD1 aligns across 8 bases. The CDR3 has 18 residues. V was pared by 1 base and J by 3 bases, with 12 bases of the junction left unmatched. Germline V gives CDR1 LGHNA, CDR2 YNFKEQ. CDR3 in DNA: TGTGCCAGCAGCCAAGCCCCACAGGGGGGAATATTAACAGATACGCAGTATTTT. Translated: CASSQAPQGGILTDTQYF.

By frequency in the sample, this clonotype is medium-sized. J is TRBJ1-4 and V is TRBV18; D gene uncertain. The germline V gene encodes CDR1 KGHSH and CDR2 LQKENI. Trimming took off 1 base at V and 0 bases at J, with 9 bases between the two ends. This CDR3 is built from 16 residues. CDR3 DNA sequence: TGTGCCAGCTCACCACTCCCCAGATCAACTAATGAAAAACTGTTTTTT. Protein product: CASSPLPRSTNEKLFF.

This clonotype was observed many times. The J gene is TRBJ2-7, the V gene TRBV11-2, with D maybe TRBD2 (6 bases). This CDR3 region has 13 residues. Germline CDR1 and CDR2: SGHAT and FQNNGV. V lost 5 bases to trimming and J lost 4 bases, with 12 bases between them. The CDR3 loop reads CASSPLGGYEQYF. CDR3 nucleotide sequence: TGTGCCAGCAGCCCTCTGGGGGGATACGAGCAGTACTTC.

By share, this clonotype counts as medium-sized. The chain recombines TRBV27 with TRBJ1-1; 11 nucleotides align to TRBD1. The CDR3 is made up of 14 amino acids. V lost 5 bases to trimming and J lost 10 bases; unmatched junction nucleotides: 9. Germline V gene sequence: CDR1 MNHEY, CDR2 SMNVEV (reference sequence). DNA for the CDR3: TGTGCCAGCAGTCCCTCGTTGGACAGGGGGCCAGCTTTCTTT. Amino acid sequence: CASSPSLDRGPAFF.

This chain connects TRBV6-1 to TRBJ2-5; D is uncertain. Germline V gene data show CDR1 as MNHNS and CDR2 as SASEGT. CDR3 length: 12 amino acids. V was trimmed by 1 base and J by 4 bases, leaving 4 bases between them. The CDR3 is CASSEVGETQYF. The DNA of the CDR3 is TGTGCCAGCAGTGAAGTTGGAGAGACCCAGTACTTC.

This clonotype qualifies as medium-sized. This chain connects TRBV5-1 to TRBJ2-1; tentatively, D is TRBD1 (5 bases). CDR1 is SGHRS and CDR2 is YFSETQ in the germline V gene. V lost 0 bases and J lost 0, with 7 bases in between. This CDR3 comprises 15 residues. DNA of the CDR3: TGCGCCAGCAGCTTGGAACAGGTCTCCTACAATGAGCAGTTCTTC. Encoded protein: CASSLEQVSYNEQFF.

The table lists this clonotype with a few counts. V usage is TRBV7-9 and J usage is TRBJ2-5; D gene uncertain. Trimming cost V 0 bases and J 4 bases, with 12 bases left between them. CDR1 is SEHNR and CDR2 is FQNEAQ in the germline V gene (reference sequence). The length of the CDR3 is 15 residues. CDR3 nucleotides: TGTGCCAGCAGCTTAGCCATGACCTTGGGAGAGACCCAGTACTTC. Translation: CASSLAMTLGETQYF.

This clonotype was detected ten times or more. The rearrangement links TRBV3-1 to TRBJ2-1, with TRBD1 matching 9 bases. Per the germline V gene, CDR1 is LGHDT and CDR2 is YNNKEL (reference sequence). Trimming cost V 3 bases and J 7 bases; bases outside gene matches: 10. This CDR3 spans 16 amino acids. DNA for the CDR3: TGTGCCAGCAGCCATGGCACGGGACAGGGTATAAATGAGCAGTTCTTC. Translating gives CASSHGTGQGINEQFF.

This chain joins TRBV3-1 and TRBJ1-5; TRBD1 aligns across 9 bases. The V and J ends lost 1 base and 1 base, in that order; junction bases with no gene match: 2. The CDR3 extends over 16 amino acids. CDR1 and CDR2 from the germline V gene are LGHDT and YNNKEL (reference sequence). The CDR3 DNA is TGTGCCAGCAGCCAAGGGACAGGGGCGAGCAATCAGCCCCAGCATTTT. Its protein product is CASSQGTGASNQPQHF.

This clonotype was observed at least ten times. The gene calls are TRBV6-2 or TRBV6-3 and TRBJ1-5; 7 bases agree with TRBD1. The CDR3 spans 14 residues. Germline V gene lookup returns CDR1 MNHEY and CDR2 SVGEGT. J was trimmed by 5 bases and V by 6 bases; bases with no gene match: 7. CDR3 sequence (DNA): TGTGCCAGCAGAGACGACAGGGTGGATCAGCCCCAGCATTTT. Amino acids: CASRDDRVDQPQHF.

This clonotype was detected only a few times. The chain carries TRBV5-5 and TRBJ2-5, with D uncertain. The germline V gene encodes CDR1 SGHKS and CDR2 YYEKEE (reference sequence). V shed 2 bases and J shed 4 bases, with 12 bases lying between them. The CDR3 is 14 amino acids. The CDR3 bases are TGTGCCAGCAGCTTCCTGGCAGGCGCAGAGACCCAGTACTTC. Its translation: CASSFLAGAETQYF. Full variable domain (rest looked up from reference TRBV5-5 and TRBJ2-5): DAGVTQSPTHLIKTRGQQVTLRCSPISGHKSVSWYQQVLGQGPQFIFQYYEKEERGRGNFPDRFSARQFPNYSSELNVNALLLGDSALYLCASSFLAGAETQYFGPGTRLLVL.